The clone carrying this T cell receptor beta chain showed up just once. Produced via immunoSEQ multiplex PCR; TCRdb's table is partial and in-frame only. The sample carries over 110,000 clones, 70% to 90% recorded once. V trimming: 5 bases; J trimming: 7 bases; junction bases outside the gene matches: 5. Per germline, CDR1 MNHEY and CDR2 SVGAGI. This CDR3 spans 14 amino acids. This sample stems from a study of blood T cell repertoires in COVID-19. The chain is built from TRBV6-5 and TRBJ1-5, with 10 positions matching TRBD1. Sequencing used peripheral blood. The origin of this receptor is a man in his 70s with acute or convalescent COVID-19. CDR3 in DNA: TGTGCCAGCAGTCTTAGACAGGGGGCACAGCCCCAGCATTTT. Protein sequence: CASSLRQGAQPQHF.